This T cell receptor (beta chain) was captured in a study of OX40 agonist ivuxolimab in advanced cancers. About the study as a whole: Ivuxolimab, which targeted the costimulatory receptor OX40 (CD134), was an agonistic, fully human IgG2 monoclonal antibody. The paper covers the monotherapy dose-escalation part of the phase I ivuxolimab trial, which included N of about 51 patients. Among the 50 to 55 dose-escalation patients, roughly 20 had hepatocellular carcinoma, around 15 melanoma, 9 renal cell carcinoma and 9 head and neck cancer. Partial responses occurred in three dose-escalation patients, of whom one had hepatocellular carcinoma and two had cutaneous melanoma. In the dose-escalation cohort, more than 75% of patients were male, and the mean age was roughly 60 years, with a range of 23 to 79. Prior anti-PD-1, anti-PD-L1 or anti-CTLA-4 therapy was permitted, and checkpoint inhibitors had been received by 30% to 40% of dose-escalation patients. Intravenous ivuxolimab was administered to patients every 2 weeks at six dose levels: 0.01, 0.1, 0.3, 1.5, 3 and 10 mg/kg. Peripheral TCRbeta sequencing was intended to test whether TCR sequence diversity was altered and clonal T-cell expansion was caused by ivuxolimab.

Broader findings and caveats from the paper: The antigen specificity of the peripheral T cells that underwent clonal expansion was not determined. Clonal expansion of both CD4+ and CD8+ blood T cells was observed from baseline to week 6 at doses 0.1 to 3.0 mg/kg. Low levels of normalized T-cell clonal expansion were also seen in some patients who did not respond. After ivuxolimab, more expanded clones were found on average in CD8+ T cells than in CD4+ T cells. In the 0.1-3.0 mg/kg groups, partial responders had among the lowest normalized peripheral clonal expansion, particularly in CD8+ T cells.

The trial excluded patients who had a history of autoimmune disease or were on systemic immunosuppression. Peripheral blood for TCR sequencing was collected from all dose cohorts at baseline, on cycle 4 day 1, and on cycle 7 day 1. Samples came from an open-label, multicenter, first-in-human phase I dose-escalation trial of ivuxolimab. The trial enrolled adults with locally advanced or metastatic head and neck squamous cell, hepatocellular, melanoma or renal cell carcinoma. Before TCR sequencing, CD4+ T cells and CD8+ T cells were sorted from peripheral blood as separate populations. For sequencing of the TCRbeta CDR3 region, genomic DNA was extracted from the sorted cells. The immunoSEQ Assay was used to sequence the TCRbeta CDR3 regions. TCRdb limited this immuneACCESS table to in-frame rearrangements with V and J called. A share of clones is missing; checked studies link under half to unresolved V genes, and the rest is unexplained. The sample contains some 45,000 clones, around 92% of them found a single time. About 15% of the sample goes to the ten largest clones.

This clone showed up just once. Its antigen has not been determined. One base away there is no much larger clone; base qualities are not given. The sequence derives from an adult with an advanced solid tumor such as melanoma, head and neck, liver or kidney cancer. The source material was CD4+ or CD8+ T cells sorted from blood, sampled in a trial of the OX40 agonist ivuxolimab.

The base sequence is TGCGCCAGCAGCCTTTTTGGGGGGCCAGAAGCTTTCTTT. This is translated as CASSLFGGPEAFF. The chain couples TRBV5-1 to TRBJ1-1, and the D gene may be TRBD1, 6 bases matching. The cysteine opens and the phenylalanine closes a CDR3 of 13 amino acids. Only the CDR3 DNA is retained, 39 bases long and in frame from the first base. Between the V and J ends, shortened by 4 bases and 8 bases respectively, the junction contains 15 bases. The CDR1 and CDR2 encoded by the germline V gene are SGHRS and YFSETQ.